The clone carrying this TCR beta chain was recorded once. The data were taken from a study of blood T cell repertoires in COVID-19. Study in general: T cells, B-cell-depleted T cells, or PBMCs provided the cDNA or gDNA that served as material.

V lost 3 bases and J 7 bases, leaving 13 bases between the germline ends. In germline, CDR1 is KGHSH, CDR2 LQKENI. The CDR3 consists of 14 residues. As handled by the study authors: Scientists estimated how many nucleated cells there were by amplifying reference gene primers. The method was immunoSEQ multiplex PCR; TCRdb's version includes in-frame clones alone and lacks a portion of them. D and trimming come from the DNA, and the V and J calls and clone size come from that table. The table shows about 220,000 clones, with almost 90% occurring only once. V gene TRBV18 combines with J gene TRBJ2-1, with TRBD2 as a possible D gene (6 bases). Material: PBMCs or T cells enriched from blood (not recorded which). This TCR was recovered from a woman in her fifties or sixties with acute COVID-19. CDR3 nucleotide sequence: TGTGCCAGCTCACCCCAGGCGGGGAAGAATGAGCAGTTCTTC. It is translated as CASSPQAGKNEQFF.